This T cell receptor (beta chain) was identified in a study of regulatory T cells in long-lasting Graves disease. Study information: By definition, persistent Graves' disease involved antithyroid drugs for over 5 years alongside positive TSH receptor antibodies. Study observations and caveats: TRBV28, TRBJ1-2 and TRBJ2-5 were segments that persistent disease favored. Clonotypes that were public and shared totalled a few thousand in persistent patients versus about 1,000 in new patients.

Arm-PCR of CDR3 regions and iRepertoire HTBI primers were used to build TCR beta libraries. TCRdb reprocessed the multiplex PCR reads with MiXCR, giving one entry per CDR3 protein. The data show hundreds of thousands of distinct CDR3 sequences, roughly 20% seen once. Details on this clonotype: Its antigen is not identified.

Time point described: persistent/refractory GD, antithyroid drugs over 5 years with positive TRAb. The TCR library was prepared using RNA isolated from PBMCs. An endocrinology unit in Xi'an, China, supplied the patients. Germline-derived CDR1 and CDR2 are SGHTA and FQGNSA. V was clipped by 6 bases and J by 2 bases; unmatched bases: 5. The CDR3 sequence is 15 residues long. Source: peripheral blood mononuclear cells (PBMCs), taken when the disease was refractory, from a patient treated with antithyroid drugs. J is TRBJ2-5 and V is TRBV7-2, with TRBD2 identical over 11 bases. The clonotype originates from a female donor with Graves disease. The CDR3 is CASRQLAGAQETQYF. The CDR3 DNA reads TGTGCCAGCAGACAACTAGCGGGAGCTCAAGAGACCCAGTACTTC.